Listed below are T cell receptor beta chains from one sample, sequenced in a study of blood T cell repertoires in COVID-19. The repertoire was sequenced with immunoSEQ multiplex PCR; TCRdb's copy has only in-frame clones and lacks some. The sample carries 200,000 to 250,000 clones, approximately 78% recorded once. Material for sequencing was peripheral blood. These receptors were taken from a woman of 80 years or more with COVID-19, enrolled during active disease. CDR3s include the opening cysteine and the closing phenylalanine or tryptophan. Fields, in order: clone size, D gene, V gene, J gene, CDR3 protein, CDR3 DNA. D genes are given only for firm matches. Not every row has a clone size; where given, it reads once, few, many or a size class.

.	TRBD1	TRBV7-9	TRBJ2-3	CASSPGTGAGTDTQYF	TGTGCCAGCAGCCCCGGGACAGGCGCCGGCACAGATACGCAGTATTTT
once	TRBD1	TRBV2	TRBJ1-6	CASSTDRDQPGLNSPLHF	TGTGCCAGCAGTACGGACAGGGACCAGCCCGGCCTGAATTCACCCCTCCACTTT
many	TRBD2	TRBV29-1	TRBJ2-7	CSVLHWDYPYEQYF	TGCAGCGTACTTCACTGGGACTACCCCTACGAGCAGTACTTC
.	TRBD2	TRBV19	TRBJ2-1	CATRGSGNPTGEQFF	TGTGCCACCCGGGGTAGCGGGAACCCAACCGGTGAGCAGTTCTTC
.	.	TRBV18	TRBJ2-1	CASSPRGSPYNEQFF	TGTGCCAGCTCACCACGAGGGAGCCCCTACAATGAGCAGTTCTTC
.	TRBD1	TRBV5-1	TRBJ1-4	CASSPTGATNEKLFF	TGCGCCAGCAGCCCAACAGGGGCGACTAATGAAAAACTGTTTTTT
.	.	TRBV18	TRBJ2-2	CASSIRSAYTGELFF	TGTGCCAGCTCAATACGCAGCGCTTACACCGGGGAGCTGTTTTTT
few	.	TRBV5-1	TRBJ2-7	CASNLGVEQYF	TGCGCCAGCAACCTAGGGGTCGAGCAGTACTTC
.	TRBD1	TRBV7-2	TRBJ1-3	CASSPLQGGGNTIYF	TGTGCCAGCAGCCCCCTCCAGGGGGGTGGAAACACCATATATTTT
.	.	TRBV28	TRBJ2-7	CASSLFYEQYF	TGTGCCAGCAGTCTCTTCTACGAGCAGTACTTC
.	.	TRBV7-3	TRBJ1-4	CASSLNPVTNEKLFF	TGTGCCAGCAGCTTAAATCCAGTAACTAATGAAAAACTGTTTTTT
.	TRBD1	TRBV24-1	TRBJ2-5	CATSDSGTARETQYF	TGTGCCACCAGTGATTCCGGGACAGCCAGAGAGACCCAGTACTTC
.	.	TRBV5-5	TRBJ2-1	CASSITGSSYNEQFF	TGTGCCAGCAGCATTACAGGGAGCTCCTACAATGAGCAGTTCTTC
.	.	TRBV27	TRBJ2-7	CAVQGQSYEQYF	TGTGCCGTCCAGGGTCAGAGCTACGAGCAGTACTTC
.	TRBD1	TRBV7-9	TRBJ2-2	CARGQGVNTGELFF	TGTGCCAGGGGACAGGGGGTAAACACCGGGGAGCTGTTTTTT
.	TRBD1	TRBV2	TRBJ1-4	CASSEAETGKKLFF	TGTGCCAGCAGTGAAGCCGAGACAGGGAAGAAACTGTTTTTT
once	.	TRBV5-4	TRBJ2-3	CASSPRTSTDTQYF	TGTGCCAGCAGCCCTCGGACTAGCACAGATACGCAGTATTTT